Listed below are T cell receptor beta chains from one sample, sequenced in a study of shared clonotypes between healthy human individuals. Produced via immunoSEQ multiplex PCR; TCRdb's table is partial and in-frame only. Of around 2.5 million clones detected, roughly 93% appear once; the ten largest clones hold roughly 0.36%. The specimen was naive CD4+ T cells from PBMCs. These receptors originate from a man younger than 35 in good health. Some clones in this sample may be carry-over from other donors' samples. Each CDR3 is given with its conserved first and last residue. The order of the fields is clone size, V gene, D gene, J gene, CDR3 protein, CDR3 DNA. D genes are given only for firm matches. Clone size appears in some rows only: once, few, many, or a class for an expanded clone.

>.|TRBV15|.|TRBJ1-5
CATSRNQGGGQPQHF
TGTGCCACCAGCAGAAACCAGGGAGGCGGACAGCCCCAGCATTTT
>.|TRBV7-2|.|TRBJ2-7
CASSLGFLGIPDEQYF
TGTGCCAGCAGCTTAGGTTTTTTGGGCATCCCCGACGAGCAGTACTTC
>.|TRBV27|.|TRBJ2-7
CASSLSTASSSYEQYF
TGTGCCAGCAGTTTATCCACAGCGTCGAGCTCCTACGAGCAGTACTTC
>.|TRBV6-1|TRBD1|TRBJ2-3
CASSEGQGTDTQYF
TGTGCCAGCAGTGAGGGACAGGGCACAGATACGCAGTATTTT
>.|TRBV19|.|TRBJ2-3
CASKDGVATDTQYF
TGTGCCAGTAAGGATGGCGTGGCCACAGATACGCAGTATTTT
>.|TRBV7-2|.|TRBJ1-1
CASSSSGTTNTEAFF
TGTGCCAGCAGCTCATCCGGGACAACGAACACTGAAGCTTTCTTT
>.|TRBV20-1|.|TRBJ2-7
CSARGDEQYF
TGCAGTGCTAGAGGCGACGAGCAGTACTTC
>.|TRBV2|.|TRBJ2-3
CASSRGITDTQYF
TGTGCCAGCAGCCGGGGGATCACAGATACGCAGTATTTT
>.|TRBV7-2|TRBD1|TRBJ2-7
CASSLNGLSGGDYEQYF
TGTGCCAGCAGCTTAAACGGACTATCAGGGGGCGACTACGAGCAGTACTTC
>.|TRBV5-1|TRBD2|TRBJ2-3
CASSGAYAGGPDTQYF
TGCGCCAGCAGCGGGGCGTACGCGGGAGGGCCAGATACGCAGTATTTT
>few|TRBV4-1|.|TRBJ1-4
CASSQDYEKLFF
TGCGCCAGCAGCCAAGATTATGAAAAACTGTTTTTT
>.|TRBV18|TRBD2|TRBJ2-1
CASSPNSGNVGNEQFF
TGTGCCAGCTCACCCAATAGCGGGAACGTGGGAAATGAGCAGTTCTTC
>.|TRBV19|TRBD1|TRBJ1-4
CASSTNDRGYREKLFF
TGTGCCAGTAGTACCAACGACAGGGGATATCGTGAAAAACTGTTTTTT
>.|TRBV2|.|TRBJ1-1
CASSVSGLIWVTEAFF
TGTGCCAGCAGTGTATCTGGGCTCATTTGGGTCACTGAAGCTTTCTTT
>.|TRBV7-6|.|TRBJ2-2
CASSFSVGELFF
TGTGCCAGCAGCTTCAGTGTCGGGGAGCTGTTTTTT
>.|TRBV9|TRBD2|TRBJ2-3
CASGPGLANLHTDTQYF
TGTGCCAGCGGACCGGGACTAGCGAACTTGCACACAGATACGCAGTATTTT
>.|TRBV6-1|.|TRBJ1-5
CASSLSGRNQPQHF
TGTGCCAGCAGTCTAAGCGGCAGAAATCAGCCCCAGCATTTT
>.|TRBV28|.|TRBJ2-5
CASSPPPIETQYF
TGTGCCAGCAGTCCCCCACCTATCGAGACCCAGTACTTC
>.|TRBV7-9|TRBD2|TRBJ2-7
CASNNGEGKQYF
TGTGCCAGCAATAACGGGGAGGGGAAGCAGTACTTC
>.|TRBV5-4|.|TRBJ2-3
CASSVSSGTDTQYF
TGTGCCAGCAGCGTGAGTAGCGGCACAGATACGCAGTATTTT
>.|TRBV13|.|TRBJ1-5
CASSLRGAQPQHF
TGTGCCAGCAGCTTAAGAGGAGCTCAGCCCCAGCATTTT
>.|TRBV14|.|TRBJ1-1
CASSQRVRNTEAFF
TGTGCCAGCAGCCAACGGGTGCGGAACACTGAAGCTTTCTTT
>.|TRBV28|.|TRBJ1-1
CASKNRNTEAFF
TGTGCCAGCAAAAATAGGAACACTGAAGCTTTCTTT
>.|TRBV7-2|TRBD2|TRBJ2-3
CASSPRTSGRADTQYF
TGTGCCAGCAGCCCGCGGACTAGCGGGAGGGCGGATACGCAGTATTTT
>few|TRBV28|TRBD1|TRBJ1-1
CASSWDRLNTEAFF
TGTGCCAGCAGTTGGGACAGGTTGAACACTGAAGCTTTCTTT
>.|TRBV9|.|TRBJ2-1
CASTLRGRAGEQFF
TGTGCCAGCACCTTGAGGGGGAGGGCCGGTGAGCAGTTCTTC
>.|TRBV2|TRBD1|TRBJ2-3
CASSEWGQASTDTQYF
TGTGCCAGCAGTGAGTGGGGACAGGCGAGCACAGATACGCAGTATTTT
>.|TRBV5-4|.|TRBJ2-6
CASRRDSDSGANVLTF
TGTGCCAGCAGACGGGACTCCGACTCTGGGGCCAACGTCCTGACTTTC
>.|TRBV27|.|TRBJ1-1
CASSLWGAGGTEAFF
TGTGCCAGCAGTTTATGGGGGGCCGGGGGGACTGAAGCTTTCTTT
>.|TRBV5-4|TRBD1|TRBJ2-7
CASSSGTARTSYEQYF
TGTGCCAGCAGCTCCGGGACAGCAAGAACCTCCTACGAGCAGTACTTC
>.|TRBV28|TRBD2|TRBJ2-5
CASNSPGTSGSKTQYF
TGTGCCAGCAACTCCCCCGGGACTAGCGGGAGTAAGACCCAGTACTTC
>once|TRBV19|.|TRBJ2-1
CASSGRTSGDNEQFF
TGTGCCAGTAGTGGGAGAACGAGCGGAGACAATGAGCAGTTCTTC
>.|TRBV9|TRBD1|TRBJ2-3
CASSEWDRYTDTQYF
TGTGCCAGCAGCGAATGGGACAGGTACACAGATACGCAGTATTTT
>.|TRBV7-2|.|TRBJ1-1
CASSLTTRIEAFF
TGTGCCAGCAGCTTAACTACACGGATTGAAGCTTTCTTT
>.|TRBV7-2|.|TRBJ2-2
CASTTPRSGRLTGELFF
TGTGCCAGCACTACTCCCCGCTCCGGTCGTCTCACCGGGGAGCTGTTTTTT
>.|TRBV7-3|TRBD2|TRBJ2-7
CASSPSGSESYEQYF
TGTGCCAGCAGCCCTAGCGGGAGCGAATCCTACGAGCAGTACTTC
>.|TRBV28|TRBD1|TRBJ1-2
CASSLTQGAGYGYTF
TGTGCCAGCAGTTTGACACAGGGGGCGGGCTATGGCTACACCTTC
>.|TRBV5-1|.|TRBJ2-7
CASSFAGLYEQYF
TGCGCCAGCAGCTTCGCGGGTCTCTACGAGCAGTACTTC
>.|TRBV11-3|.|TRBJ2-7
CASSLHGSSYEQYF
TGTGCCAGCAGCTTGCATGGGAGCTCCTACGAGCAGTACTTC
>.|TRBV7-8|.|TRBJ2-7
CASSPGGDEQYF
TGTGCCAGCAGCCCCGGGGGTGACGAGCAGTACTTC
>.|TRBV9|.|TRBJ2-5
CASSSGGGSQETQYF
TGTGCCAGCAGCTCCGGCGGTGGTAGCCAGGAGACCCAGTACTTC
>.|TRBV5-4|TRBD1|TRBJ2-2
CASSERQGKTGELFF
TGTGCCAGCAGCGAGCGACAGGGGAAGACCGGGGAGCTGTTTTTT
>.|TRBV7-8|.|TRBJ1-5
CASSFVAGEQPQHF
TGTGCCAGCAGCTTCGTGGCAGGGGAACAGCCCCAGCATTTT
>.|TRBV4-3|TRBD2|TRBJ2-2
CASSQDLPSGFNTGELFF
TGCGCCAGCAGCCAAGATCTTCCTAGCGGATTCAACACCGGGGAGCTGTTTTTT
>.|TRBV15|.|TRBJ1-3
CATSIGLGGNTIYF
TGTGCCACCAGCATCGGTCTAGGCGGAAACACCATATATTTT
>.|TRBV5-1|.|TRBJ2-2
CASSLGQGIAGELFF
TGCGCCAGCAGCTTGGGGCAGGGGATAGCCGGGGAGCTGTTTTTT
>.|TRBV7-2|.|TRBJ2-1
CASSLVAASYNEQFF
TGTGCCAGCAGCTTAGTGGCAGCAAGCTACAATGAGCAGTTCTTC
>.|TRBV19|TRBD1|TRBJ1-2
CASLYSGTGNYGYTF
TGTGCCAGTTTATACTCCGGGACAGGAAACTATGGCTACACCTTC
>.|TRBV12-5|.|TRBJ2-7
CASGLRQGFYEQYF
TGTGCTAGTGGTTTGAGGCAGGGGTTCTACGAGCAGTACTTC
>once|TRBV5-1|.|TRBJ1-3
CASNPGTHGNTIYF
TGCGCCAGCAATCCCGGGACCCACGGAAACACCATATATTTT
>.|TRBV6-1|TRBD1|TRBJ1-1
CASRPGQRNTEAFF
TGTGCCAGCAGGCCGGGACAGCGGAACACTGAAGCTTTCTTT
>.|TRBV4-1|TRBD1|TRBJ2-1
CASSQGSVGTGGDEQFF
TGCGCCAGCAGCCAAGGTTCGGTCGGGACAGGGGGTGATGAGCAGTTCTTC
>.|TRBV7-3|.|TRBJ2-6
CASSPGAPLGANVLTF
TGTGCCAGCAGCCCAGGGGCACCACTTGGGGCCAACGTCCTGACTTTC
>.|TRBV5-8|.|TRBJ2-7
CASSLEGDRLDEQYF
TGTGCCAGCAGCTTGGAGGGCGACAGGCTTGACGAGCAGTACTTC
>.|TRBV6-5|TRBD2|TRBJ2-7
CASRSASGIYEQYF
TGTGCCAGCAGATCGGCTAGCGGAATCTACGAGCAGTACTTC
>.|TRBV29-1|.|TRBJ2-7
CSVVGGSYEQYF
TGCAGCGTTGTGGGGGGTTCCTACGAGCAGTACTTC
>.|TRBV6-5|TRBD1|TRBJ2-1
CASSYPGQAGNEQFF
TGTGCCAGCAGTTACCCTGGACAGGCGGGCAATGAGCAGTTCTTC
>once|TRBV18|.|TRBJ1-1
CASSPKSSSNTEAFF
TGTGCCAGCTCACCTAAGAGTTCCTCGAACACTGAAGCTTTCTTT
>.|TRBV6-5|.|TRBJ1-2
CASSTFGRGDGYTF
TGTGCCAGCAGTACCTTCGGCAGGGGTGATGGCTACACCTTC